The present entry profiles one TCR beta chain with its context. What it binds is unknown. This record comes from a study of CXCR3-negative and CXCR3-positive naive CD8 T cells. Whole-study findings and limits: CXCR3-positive naive cells carried more hydrophobic TRB CDR3s than CXCR3-negative naive cells did.

The TRB cDNA libraries were prepared by 5' RACE with UMI labels. TCRdb re-called the 5' RACE reads, yielding one record per CDR3 amino acid sequence without DNA. This sample's table has 150,000 or so distinct CDR3 sequences. The germline V gene has CDR1 SGDLS and CDR2 YYNGEE. The CDR3 extends over 17 amino acids. Material for sequencing was naive CXCR3+ CD8+ T cells from blood. Stated subset: CD45RO-CCR7+CD27+CD95- naive CD8+ T cells expressing CXCR3 (TNR3+). The sequence was collected from a human donor in good health. Some clones in this sample may be carry-over from other donors' samples. The chain uses TRBV9 and TRBJ1-2; TCRdb's D gene call, TRBD1, goes unchecked for lack of DNA. The CDR3 loop reads CASSGAQYTGANYGYTF. The variable domain in full, completed from reference TRBV9 and TRBJ1-2, reads DSGVTQTPKHLITATGQRVTLRCSPRSGDLSVYWYQQSLDQGLQFLIQYYNGEERAKGNILERFSAQQFPDLHSELNLSSLELGDSALYFCASSGAQYTGANYGYTFGSGTRLTVV.